The rows below give T cell receptor beta chains drawn from one sample of a study of read filtering for tumor transcriptome and immune sequencing. MiXCR was run by TCRdb on the reads, yielding one entry per CDR3 protein. Of around 40,000 distinct CDR3 sequences in the sample, approximately 12% were seen once. The sample taken for sequencing was a population of CD138-negative cells sorted from bone marrow. The receptors were sampled from a donor older than 35 with multiple myeloma. CDR3s leave out the opening cysteine and the closing phenylalanine or tryptophan.

v_call	j_call	cdr3_aa
TRBV14	TRBJ1-1	ASSPYRRSSLSTEAF
TRBV7-2	TRBJ2-2	ASSPRATGELF
TRBV20-1	TRBJ2-5	SDRVGQTQY
TRBV3-2	TRBJ1-2	ASRPTGIRGYT
TRBV20-1	TRBJ2-2	SARTSGVNTGELF
TRBV28	TRBJ1-4	ASKRGNEKLF
TRBV7-2	TRBJ2-5	ASSLDRGRETQY
TRBV19	TRBJ1-5	ASSIDAGQPQH
TRBV30	TRBJ1-5	AWSSGVGAQPQH
TRBV5-1	TRBJ2-5	ASSLPAQETQY
TRBV20-1	TRBJ2-7	SASAGVEGSGEQY
TRBV5-4	TRBJ1-1	ASSLAYRTNTEAF
TRBV5-1	TRBJ2-3	ASSATQTTVLTDTQY
TRBV6-1	TRBJ1-1	ASSVAGLSGSTEAF
TRBV5-5	TRBJ1-1	ASSPSDRGNTEAF
TRBV20-1	TRBJ1-1	SPRGTMNTEAF
TRBV27	TRBJ1-5	ASSLGQGPFYSNQPQH
TRBV20-1	TRBJ2-5	SASFGYQETQY
TRBV28	TRBJ2-1	ASRPRNEQF
TRBV6-5	TRBJ2-3	ACSYSRGFTDTQY
TRBV20-1	TRBJ2-7	SALDRGPYEQY
TRBV6-1	TRBJ2-4	ASLGPRVKNIQY
TRBV3-1	TRBJ2-5	ASSRGAATEETQY
TRBV20-1	TRBJ2-7	SARSGTPYEQY
TRBV5-1	TRBJ1-2	ASFGPPLYGYT
TRBV19	TRBJ2-5	ASSPRGGVLQETQY
TRBV21-1	TRBJ2-6	ASSIGTGGCISGANVLT
TRBV7-2	TRBJ1-6	ASSRGPDSPLH
TRBV28	TRBJ2-7	ASSPSDRSYEQY
TRBV20-1	TRBJ1-2	SARGTGENYGYT
TRBV9	TRBJ2-3	ASSVDEASGGTSTDTQY
TRBV29-1	TRBJ2-5	SVGGQGPETQY
TRBV20-1	TRBJ2-3	SAPPATSTDTQY
TRBV5-5	TRBJ2-4	ASSLVMAIQY
TRBV19	TRBJ1-4	ASSTSPRQDFEWDEKLF
TRBV3-1	TRBJ2-2	ASSRKYSANTGELF
TRBV11-2	TRBJ1-6	ASSLSDRGNSPLH
TRBV15	TRBJ1-1	ATSRGRRVEAF
TRBV6-1	TRBJ2-7	ASSRNTRDSIYEQY
TRBV9	TRBJ2-5	ASSAGTSGELFYQETQY
TRBV20-1	TRBJ1-5	SPSGSNQPQH
TRBV20-1	TRBJ1-1	SAREWGTEAF
TRBV29-1	TRBJ2-5	SVIQAYQETQY
TRBV27	TRBJ2-7	ASSRSGISYEQY
TRBV7-2	TRBJ1-6	ASSLSGVGSPLH
TRBV30	TRBJ2-1	AWKKHPSNNEQF
TRBV24-1	TRBJ2-7	ATSAPGLYEQY
TRBV12-3/TRBV12-4	TRBJ2-1	ASSLSNEQL
TRBV6-1	TRBJ1-4	ASSVQGYEKLF
TRBV20-1	TRBJ1-2	SARDGSPYGYT